The T cell receptor beta chain under discussion was sequenced for a study of blood T cell repertoires in COVID-19 (dated by TCRdb to about 2020). Background for the entire study: The collaborator samples originated in the United States, Italy and Spain and spanned the acute and convalescent phases of COVID-19. The prospective study material was composed of cDNA or gDNA derived from T cells, B-cell-depleted T cells, or PBMCs. The repertoires were released in a freely available public database intended as a resource for research on the immune response to SARS-CoV-2. Deeply sampled blood TCRbeta repertoires from subjects exposed to, actively infected with, or recovered from COVID-19 were included in the dataset. A de-identified subject ID, COVID-19 status, age in years and sex were almost always included in the sample metadata. Where available, HLA class I and class II types were obtained from metadata supplied by the sample provider rather than from assay-based typing. Samples came from the ongoing ImmuneRACE study (first 160 participants) plus 1,254 subjects from 6 global collaborators. Results and caveats for the whole study, not just this receptor: How much clinical and demographic metadata was included differed by source and by participant, and the metadata was provided uncurated.

Each collaborating institution followed its own protocols to collect whole blood in K2EDTA tubes. Collaborator samples were shipped for TCRbeta analysis as frozen whole blood, isolated PBMCs, or DNA extracted from either sample type. The immunoSEQ Assay, a bias-controlled multiplex PCR, was used to amplify TCRbeta CDR3 regions from genomic DNA. Regarding the original processing steps: The number of nucleated cells in each sample was estimated by amplification of reference gene primers within the assay. To quantify the absolute abundance of each unique TCRbeta CDR3 rearrangement, sequence reads were collapsed and filtered. For each sample, productive Simpson clonality was calculated as the square root of Simpson's diversity index across productive rearrangements. TCRdb's version of the immuneACCESS table is confined to in-frame rearrangements and falls short of the full clone set. An unresolved V gene accounts for under half of the shortfall where checked; the remainder is of unknown origin. V and J calls and clone size follow that table, whereas D and trimming were derived from the DNA. The sample table contains about 250,000 clones; only one count was recorded for 65% to 85% of them. Approximately 4.4% of the sample lies in the top ten.

On this clone itself: The antigen it binds to is not known. No base quality values were provided; no much bigger clone lies one nucleotide off.

V loses 3 bases at its end and J loses 0 bases; junction bases beyond the gene matches: 6. CDR1 and CDR2 are drawn from the germline V gene: SGDLS, YYNGEE. The CDR3, cysteine through phenylalanine, is 16 amino acids long. Only the CDR3 DNA is retained, 48 bases long and in frame from the first base. Recombination joined TRBV9 with TRBJ2-3, with 8 central nucleotides matching TRBD1. Material for sequencing was peripheral blood. The sequence was obtained from a man between 50 and 59 years old with active or convalescent COVID-19. The DNA sequence follows: TGTGCCAGCAGCGCCGCCGGGACAGGTAGCACAGATACGCAGTATTTT. Its translation is CASSAAGTGSTDTQYF.